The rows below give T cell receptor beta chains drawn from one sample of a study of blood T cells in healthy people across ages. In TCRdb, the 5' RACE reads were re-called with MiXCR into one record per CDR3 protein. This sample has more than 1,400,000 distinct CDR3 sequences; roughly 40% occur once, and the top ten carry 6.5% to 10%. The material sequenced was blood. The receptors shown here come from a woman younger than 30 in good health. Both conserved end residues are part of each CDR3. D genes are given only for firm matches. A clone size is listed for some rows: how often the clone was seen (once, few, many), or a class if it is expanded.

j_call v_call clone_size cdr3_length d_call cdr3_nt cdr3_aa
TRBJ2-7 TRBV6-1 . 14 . TGTGCCAGCAGTGAAGGGAGCGGACCCTACGAGCAGTACTTC CASSEGSGPYEQYF
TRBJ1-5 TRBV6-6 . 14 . TGTGCCAGCAGCGCAGCTTGGGGCAATCAGCCCCAGCATTTT CASSAAWGNQPQHF
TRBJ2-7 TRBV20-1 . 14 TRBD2 TGCAGTGCGCACGCAGCGGGGCCCTCCTACGAGCAGTACTTC CSAHAAGPSYEQYF
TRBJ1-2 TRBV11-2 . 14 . TGTGCCATCAGGCAAAAAGTTGGGGTGTATGGCTACACCTTC CAIRQKVGVYGYTF
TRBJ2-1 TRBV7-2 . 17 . TGTGCCAGCAGCTTAATAACAACCCCTACCCTCTACAATAAGCAGTTCTTC CASSLITTPTLYNKQFF
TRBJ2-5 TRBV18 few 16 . TGTGCCAGCTCACCCATGAAGCGGGTCAACCAAGAGACCCAGTACTTC CASSPMKRVNQETQYF
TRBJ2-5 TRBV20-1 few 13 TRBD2 TGCAGTGCTAGCCTAGCGGGAATTCAGCCCCAGTACTTC CSASLAGIQPQYF
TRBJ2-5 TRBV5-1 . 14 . TGCGCCAGCAGCTTGGAAGCTGATAGGAAGACCCAGTACTTC CASSLEADRKTQYF
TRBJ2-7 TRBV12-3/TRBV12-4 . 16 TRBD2 TGTGCCAGCACCAAAGGGGCGGGAGTAAGGGCCTACGAGCAGTACTTC CASTKGAGVRAYEQYF
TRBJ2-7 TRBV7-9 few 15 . TGTGCCAGCAGCTTAGCCACAGGGCCGACCTACGAGCAGTACTTC CASSLATGPTYEQYF
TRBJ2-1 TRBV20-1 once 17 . TGCAGTGCTCCAGGAGTTATAAAGCGCGGGAATGGTAATGAGCAGTTCTTC CSAPGVIKRGNGNEQFF
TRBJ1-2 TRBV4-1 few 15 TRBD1 TGCGCCAGCATCCCGCAAGGCGGACAGGTCTATGGCTACACCTTC CASIPQGGQVYGYTF
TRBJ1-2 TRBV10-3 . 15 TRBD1 TGTGCCATCAGCGACAGGGGGCAGCGGCCTGATGACTACACCTTC CAISDRGQRPDDYTF
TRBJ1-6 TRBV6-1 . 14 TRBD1 TGTGCCAGCAGCCGACAGGGGGAAGTCTCACCCCTCCACTTT CASSRQGEVSPLHF
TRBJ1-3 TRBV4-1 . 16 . TGCGCCAGCAGCCAAGGGGCAGCGAGCTCTGGAAACACCATATATTTT CASSQGAASSGNTIYF
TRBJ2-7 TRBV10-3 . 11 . TGTGCCATCAGTGTTCAGAATGAGCAGTACTTC CAISVQNEQYF
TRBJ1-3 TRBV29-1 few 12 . TGCAGCGTCTGGGGTTCCGGAAACACCATATATTTT CSVWGSGNTIYF
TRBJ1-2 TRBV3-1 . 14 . TGTGCCAGCAGCCACCCCTGGAGGAGGCAGGGCTACACCTTC CASSHPWRRQGYTF
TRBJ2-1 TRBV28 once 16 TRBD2 TGTGCCAGCAGTCCCTCCTCTAGCGGGCGTTACAATGAGCAGTATTTC CASSPSSSGRYNEQYF
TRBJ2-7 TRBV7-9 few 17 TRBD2 TGTGCCAGCAGCTTAGATACTAGCGGGAGCTTGCTGTACGAGCAGTACTTC CASSLDTSGSLLYEQYF
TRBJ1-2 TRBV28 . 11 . TGTGCCATCCTTGGTGGCTATGGCTACACCTTC CAILGGYGYTF
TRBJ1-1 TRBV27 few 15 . TGTGCCAGCAGTCCCAGGGTGTTCATGAACACTGAAGCTTTCTTT CASSPRVFMNTEAFF
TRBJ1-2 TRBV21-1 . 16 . TGTGCCAGCAGCAGCCCCGGGACAGGGTTGGCGGACGGCTACACCTTC CASSSPGTGLADGYTF
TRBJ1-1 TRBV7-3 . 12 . TGTTCCAGCAGCTATGAGGAAGGGGGAGCTTTCTTT CSSSYEEGGAFF
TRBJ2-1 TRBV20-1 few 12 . . CSAAVGQGAWFF
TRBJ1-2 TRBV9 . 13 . TGTGCCAGCAGCGGCGGGGGGGCCCATGGCTACACCTTC CASSGGGAHGYTF
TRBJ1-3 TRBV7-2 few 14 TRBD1 TGTGCCAGCAGCCGACCAACAGGGGTAAACACCATATATTTT CASSRPTGVNTIYF
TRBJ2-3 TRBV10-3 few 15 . TGTGCCGCCCGGCCTTTCCCTGCCCTCACAGATACGCAGTATTTT CAARPFPALTDTQYF
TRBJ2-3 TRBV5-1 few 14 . TGCGCCAGCAGCACCAACCCTAGCACAGATACGCAGTATTTT CASSTNPSTDTQYF
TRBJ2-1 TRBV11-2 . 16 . TGTGCCAGCAGCTTAGAAGTCAGGGTAATCTTCAATGAGCAGTTCTTC CASSLEVRVIFNEQFF
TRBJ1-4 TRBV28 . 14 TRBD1 TGTGCCAGCAGTGTATGGGACAGCCGAGAAAAACTGTTTTTT CASSVWDSREKLFF
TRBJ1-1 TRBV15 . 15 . TGTGCCACCAGCCCCGCCGGAGGTTGGAACACTGAAGCTTTCTTT CATSPAGGWNTEAFF
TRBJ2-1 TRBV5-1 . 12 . TGCGCCAGCAGCTTCTCTTCCGTGGAGCAGTTCTTC CASSFSSVEQFF
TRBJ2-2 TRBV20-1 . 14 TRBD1 TGCAGTGCTCGCGACAGGGGTTTCACCGGGGAGCTGTTTTTT CSARDRGFTGELFF
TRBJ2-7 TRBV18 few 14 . TGTGCCAGCTCGTCCCCCGGGACCACATCCGAGCAGTACTTC CASSSPGTTSEQYF
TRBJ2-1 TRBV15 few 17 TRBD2 TGTGCCACCAGTTTGGATTGGACTAGCGGGAATGTGAATGAGCAGTTCTTC CATSLDWTSGNVNEQFF
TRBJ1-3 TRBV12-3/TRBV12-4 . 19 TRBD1 TGTGCCAGCAGCCTACAGGGGGTCTCTTCCATGTACTCTGGAAACACCATATATTTT CASSLQGVSSMYSGNTIYF
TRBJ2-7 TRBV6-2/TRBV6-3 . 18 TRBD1 TGTGCCAGCAGTCCGGGACAGGGAGGATTTTCTTCGTTATATGAGCAGTACTTC CASSPGQGGFSSLYEQYF
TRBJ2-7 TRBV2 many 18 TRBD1 TGTGCCAGCAGTGAAGACAGGGGACCTTGGGGGAGATCCTACGAGCAGTACTTC CASSEDRGPWGRSYEQYF
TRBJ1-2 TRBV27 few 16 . TGTGCCAGCAGTTTAGGTCTGGACCTAGCTAACTATGGCTACACCTTC CASSLGLDLANYGYTF
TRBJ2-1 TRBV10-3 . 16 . TGTGCCATCAGTGAGTCTGGCGGGATCTCGTACAATGAGCAGTTCTTC CAISESGGISYNEQFF
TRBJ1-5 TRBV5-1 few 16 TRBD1 TGCGCCAGCAGTACTGGGGAGGGGGCGAACAATCAGCCCCAGCATTTT CASSTGEGANNQPQHF
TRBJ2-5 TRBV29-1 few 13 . TGCAGCGTGCCCGGGGACTTCCAAGAGACCCAGTACTTC CSVPGDFQETQYF
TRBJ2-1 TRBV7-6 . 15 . TGTGCCAGCAGCTTAGAGACAGGTGCCCTCTACGAGCAGTTCTTC CASSLETGALYEQFF
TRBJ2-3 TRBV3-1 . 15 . TGTGCCAGCATCGCGCGGGGCGTCACCACAGATACGCAGTATTTT CASIARGVTTDTQYF